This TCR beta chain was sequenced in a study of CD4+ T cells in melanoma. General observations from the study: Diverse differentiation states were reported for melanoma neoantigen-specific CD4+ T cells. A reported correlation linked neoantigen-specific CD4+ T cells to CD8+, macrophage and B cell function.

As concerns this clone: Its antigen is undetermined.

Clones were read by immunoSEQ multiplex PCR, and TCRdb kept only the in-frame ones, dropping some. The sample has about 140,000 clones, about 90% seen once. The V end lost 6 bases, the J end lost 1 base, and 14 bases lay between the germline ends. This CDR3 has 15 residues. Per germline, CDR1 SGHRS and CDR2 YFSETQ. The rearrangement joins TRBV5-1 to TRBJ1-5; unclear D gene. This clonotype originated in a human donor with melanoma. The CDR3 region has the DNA TGCGCCAGCACCAGGACCCAAGAGAGCAATCAGCCCCAGCATTTT. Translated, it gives CASTRTQESNQPQHF.